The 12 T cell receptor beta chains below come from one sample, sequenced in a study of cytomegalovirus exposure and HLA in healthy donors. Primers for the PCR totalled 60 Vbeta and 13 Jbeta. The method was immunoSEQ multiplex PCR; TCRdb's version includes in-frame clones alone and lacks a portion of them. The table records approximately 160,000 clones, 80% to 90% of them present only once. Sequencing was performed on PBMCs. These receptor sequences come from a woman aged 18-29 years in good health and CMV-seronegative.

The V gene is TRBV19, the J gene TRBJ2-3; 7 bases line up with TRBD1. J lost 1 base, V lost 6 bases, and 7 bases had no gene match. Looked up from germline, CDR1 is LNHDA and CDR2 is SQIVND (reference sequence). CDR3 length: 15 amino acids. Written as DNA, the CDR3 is TGTGCCAGTAGCCGACAGGGTTTCGGCACAGATACGCAGTATTTT. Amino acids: CASSRQGFGTDTQYF.

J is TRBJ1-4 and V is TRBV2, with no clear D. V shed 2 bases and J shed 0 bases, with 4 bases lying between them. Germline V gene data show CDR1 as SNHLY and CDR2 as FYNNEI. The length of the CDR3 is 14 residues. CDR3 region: CASSEQSTNEKLFF. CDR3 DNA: TGTGCCAGCAGTGAACAGTCAACTAATGAAAAACTGTTTTTT.

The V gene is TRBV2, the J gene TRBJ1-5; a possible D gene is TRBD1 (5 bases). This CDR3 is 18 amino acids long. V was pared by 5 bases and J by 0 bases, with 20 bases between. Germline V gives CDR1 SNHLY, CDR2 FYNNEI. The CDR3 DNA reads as TGTGCCAGCAGTTCGTTAGGGGCCGTACACTATAGCAATCAGCCCCAGCATTTT. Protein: CASSSLGAVHYSNQPQHF.

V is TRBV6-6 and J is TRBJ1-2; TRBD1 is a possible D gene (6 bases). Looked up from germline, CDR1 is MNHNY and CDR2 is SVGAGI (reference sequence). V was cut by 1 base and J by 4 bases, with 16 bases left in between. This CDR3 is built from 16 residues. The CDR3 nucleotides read TGTGCCAGCAGTTACTTTACAGGGATCCGGATCTATGGCTACACCTTC. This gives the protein CASSYFTGIRIYGYTF.

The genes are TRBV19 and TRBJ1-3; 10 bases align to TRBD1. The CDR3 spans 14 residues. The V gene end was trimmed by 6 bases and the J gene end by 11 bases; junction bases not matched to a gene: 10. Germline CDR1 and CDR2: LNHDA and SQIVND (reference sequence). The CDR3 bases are TGTGCCAGTAGGGTTGGGACAGGGGAGATCGCCATATATTTT. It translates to CASRVGTGEIAIYF.

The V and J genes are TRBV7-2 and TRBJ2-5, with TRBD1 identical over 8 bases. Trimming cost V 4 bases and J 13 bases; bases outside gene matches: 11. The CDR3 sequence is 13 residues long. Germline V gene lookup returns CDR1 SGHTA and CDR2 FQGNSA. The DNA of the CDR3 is TGTGCCAGCAGCTCGGGACAGGCGGGACTCTCGTACTTC. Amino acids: CASSSGQAGLSYF.

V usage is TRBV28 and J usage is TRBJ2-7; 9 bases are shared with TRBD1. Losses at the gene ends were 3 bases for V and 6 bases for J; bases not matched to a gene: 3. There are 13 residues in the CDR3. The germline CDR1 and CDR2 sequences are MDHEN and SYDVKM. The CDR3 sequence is CASSFGGQGEQYF. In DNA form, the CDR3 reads TGTGCCAGCAGTTTCGGGGGACAGGGCGAGCAGTACTTC.

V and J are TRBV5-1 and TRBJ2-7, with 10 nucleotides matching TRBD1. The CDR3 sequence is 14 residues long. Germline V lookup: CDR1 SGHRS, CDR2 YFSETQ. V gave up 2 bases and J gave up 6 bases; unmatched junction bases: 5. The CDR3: CASSFDRGLGEQYF. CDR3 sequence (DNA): TGCGCCAGCAGCTTTGACAGGGGGCTCGGCGAGCAGTACTTC.

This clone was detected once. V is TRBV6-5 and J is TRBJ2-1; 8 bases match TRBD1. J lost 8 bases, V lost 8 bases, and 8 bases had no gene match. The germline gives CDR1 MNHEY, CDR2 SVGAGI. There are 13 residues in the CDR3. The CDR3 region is CASQQGVGDEQFF. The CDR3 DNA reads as TGTGCCAGCCAACAGGGGGTAGGGGATGAGCAGTTCTTC.

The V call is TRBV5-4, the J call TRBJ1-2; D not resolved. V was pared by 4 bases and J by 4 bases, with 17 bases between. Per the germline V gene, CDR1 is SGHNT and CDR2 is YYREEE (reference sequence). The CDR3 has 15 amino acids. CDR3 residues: CASSPQATSPYGYTF. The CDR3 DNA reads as TGTGCCAGCAGCCCCCAGGCCACCAGCCCCTATGGCTACACCTTC.

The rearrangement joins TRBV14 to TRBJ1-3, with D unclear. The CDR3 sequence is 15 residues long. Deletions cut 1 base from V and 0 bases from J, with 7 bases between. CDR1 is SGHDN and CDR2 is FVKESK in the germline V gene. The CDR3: CASSQVAGSGNTIYF. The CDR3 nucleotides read TGTGCCAGCAGCCAAGTTGCCGGCTCTGGAAACACCATATATTTT.

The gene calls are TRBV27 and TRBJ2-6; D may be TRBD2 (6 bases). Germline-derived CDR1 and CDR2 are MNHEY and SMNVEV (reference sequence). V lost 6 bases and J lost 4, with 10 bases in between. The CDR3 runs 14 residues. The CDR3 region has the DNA TGTGCCAGCAGCTACCGGGGGGGGGCCAACGTCCTGACTTTC. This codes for CASSYRGGANVLTF.